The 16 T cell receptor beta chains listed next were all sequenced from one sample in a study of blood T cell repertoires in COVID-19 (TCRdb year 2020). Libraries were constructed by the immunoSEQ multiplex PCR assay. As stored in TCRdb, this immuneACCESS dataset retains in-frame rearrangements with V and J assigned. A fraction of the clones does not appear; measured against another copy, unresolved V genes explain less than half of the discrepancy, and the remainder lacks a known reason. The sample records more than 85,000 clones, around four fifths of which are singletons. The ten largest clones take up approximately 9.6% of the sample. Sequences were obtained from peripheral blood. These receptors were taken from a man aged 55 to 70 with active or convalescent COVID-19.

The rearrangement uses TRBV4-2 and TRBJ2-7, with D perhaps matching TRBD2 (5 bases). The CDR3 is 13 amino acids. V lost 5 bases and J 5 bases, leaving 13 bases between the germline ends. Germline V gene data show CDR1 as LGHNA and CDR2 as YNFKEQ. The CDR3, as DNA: TGTGCCAGCAGCTTGACCCCGGGGAACGAGCAGTACTTC. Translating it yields CASSLTPGNEQYF.

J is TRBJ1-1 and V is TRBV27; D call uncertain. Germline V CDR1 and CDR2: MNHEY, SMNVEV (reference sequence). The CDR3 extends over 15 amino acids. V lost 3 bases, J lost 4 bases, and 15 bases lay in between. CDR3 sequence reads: CASSFSLGAGTEAFF. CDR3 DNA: TGTGCCAGCAGTTTCTCCTTGGGCGCGGGCACTGAAGCTTTCTTT.

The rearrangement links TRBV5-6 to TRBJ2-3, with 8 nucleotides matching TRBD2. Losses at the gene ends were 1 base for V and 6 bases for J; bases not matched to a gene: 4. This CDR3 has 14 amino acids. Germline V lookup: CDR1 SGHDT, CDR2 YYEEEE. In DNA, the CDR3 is TGTGCCAGCAGCTTGCCAACTAGCGGTGATACGCAGTATTTT. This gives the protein CASSLPTSGDTQYF.

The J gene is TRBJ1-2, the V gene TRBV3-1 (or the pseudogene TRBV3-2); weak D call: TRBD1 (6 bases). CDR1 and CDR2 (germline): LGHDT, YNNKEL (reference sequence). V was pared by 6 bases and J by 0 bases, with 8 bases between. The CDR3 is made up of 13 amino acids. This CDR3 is CASSQGPNYGYTF. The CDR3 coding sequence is TGTGCCAGCAGTCAGGGGCCTAACTATGGCTACACCTTC.

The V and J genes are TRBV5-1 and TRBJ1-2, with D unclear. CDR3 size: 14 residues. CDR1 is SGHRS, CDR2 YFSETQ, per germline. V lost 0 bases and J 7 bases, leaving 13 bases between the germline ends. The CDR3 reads CASSLALGVSGYTF. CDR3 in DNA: TGCGCCAGCAGCTTGGCTTTAGGAGTTAGTGGCTACACCTTC.

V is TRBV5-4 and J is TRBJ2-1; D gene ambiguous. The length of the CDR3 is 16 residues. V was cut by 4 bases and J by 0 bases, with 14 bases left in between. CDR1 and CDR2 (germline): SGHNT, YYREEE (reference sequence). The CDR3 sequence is CASSPTGQFSYNEQFF. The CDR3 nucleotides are TGTGCCAGCAGCCCTACTGGGCAGTTCTCCTACAATGAGCAGTTCTTC.

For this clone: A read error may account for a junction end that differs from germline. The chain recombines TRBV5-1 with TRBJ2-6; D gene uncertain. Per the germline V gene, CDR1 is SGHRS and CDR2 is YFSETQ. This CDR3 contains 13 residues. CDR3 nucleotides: TGCGCCCGCAGCGACGGGGGGGCCAACGTCCTGACTTTC. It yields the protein CARSDGGANVLTF.

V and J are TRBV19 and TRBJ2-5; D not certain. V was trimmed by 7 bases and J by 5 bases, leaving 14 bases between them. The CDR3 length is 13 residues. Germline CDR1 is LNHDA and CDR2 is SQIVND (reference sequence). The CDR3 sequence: CASTPRGGETQYF. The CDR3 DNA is TGTGCCAGTACCCCAAGAGGCGGCGAGACCCAGTACTTC.

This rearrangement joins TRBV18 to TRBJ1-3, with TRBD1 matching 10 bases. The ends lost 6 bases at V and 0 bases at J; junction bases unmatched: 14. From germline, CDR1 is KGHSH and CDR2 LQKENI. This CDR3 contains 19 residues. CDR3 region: CASSRWDRGEVGSGNTIYF. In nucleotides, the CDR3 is TGTGCCAGCTCGCGATGGGACAGGGGAGAAGTTGGCTCTGGAAACACCATATATTTT.

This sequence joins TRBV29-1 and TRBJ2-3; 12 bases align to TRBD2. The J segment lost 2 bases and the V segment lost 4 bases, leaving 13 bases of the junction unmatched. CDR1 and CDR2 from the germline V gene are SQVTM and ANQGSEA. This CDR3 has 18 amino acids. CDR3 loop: CSVVRLAGGPQSTDTQYF. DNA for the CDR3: TGCAGCGTTGTGAGGCTAGCGGGAGGGCCTCAGTCCACAGATACGCAGTATTTT.

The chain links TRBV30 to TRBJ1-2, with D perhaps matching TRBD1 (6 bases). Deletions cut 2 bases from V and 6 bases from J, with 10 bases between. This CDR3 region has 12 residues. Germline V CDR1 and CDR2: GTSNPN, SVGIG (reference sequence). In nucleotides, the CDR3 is TGTGCCTGGAGTAGACAGGCCAATGGCTACACCTTC. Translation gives CAWSRQANGYTF.

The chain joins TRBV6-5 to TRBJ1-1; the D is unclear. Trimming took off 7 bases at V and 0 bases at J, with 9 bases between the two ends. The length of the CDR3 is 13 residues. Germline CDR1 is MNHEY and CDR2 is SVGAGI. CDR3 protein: CASTPVLNTEAFF. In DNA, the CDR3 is TGTGCCAGCACCCCAGTCCTGAACACTGAAGCTTTCTTT.

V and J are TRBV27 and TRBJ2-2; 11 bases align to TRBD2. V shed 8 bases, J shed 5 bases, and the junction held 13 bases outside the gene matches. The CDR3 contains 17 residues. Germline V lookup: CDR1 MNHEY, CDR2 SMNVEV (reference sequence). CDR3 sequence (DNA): TGTGCCAGCCGGGGACTAGCGGATTCCGGGGGGACCGGGGAGCTGTTTTTT. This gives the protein CASRGLADSGGTGELFF.

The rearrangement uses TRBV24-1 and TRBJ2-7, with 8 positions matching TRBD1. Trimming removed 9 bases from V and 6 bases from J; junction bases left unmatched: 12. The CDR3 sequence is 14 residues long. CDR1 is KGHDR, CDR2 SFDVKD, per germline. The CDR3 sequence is CATSNRDRSFEQYF. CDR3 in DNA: TGTGCCACCTCAAACCGGGACAGGAGTTTCGAGCAGTACTTC.

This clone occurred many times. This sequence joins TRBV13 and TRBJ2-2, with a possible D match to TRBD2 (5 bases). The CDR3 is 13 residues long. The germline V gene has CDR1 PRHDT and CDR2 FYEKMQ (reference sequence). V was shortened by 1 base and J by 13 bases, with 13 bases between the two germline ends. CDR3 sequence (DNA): TGTGCCAGCAGCTTAGTGGGCCTCCGGGGGCTGTTTTTT. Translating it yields CASSLVGLRGLFF.

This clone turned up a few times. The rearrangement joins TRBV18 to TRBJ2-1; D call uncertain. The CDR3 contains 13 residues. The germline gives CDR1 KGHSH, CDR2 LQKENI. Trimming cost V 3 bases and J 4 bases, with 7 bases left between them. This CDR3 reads CASSPEVYNEQFF. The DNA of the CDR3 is TGTGCCAGCTCACCCGAGGTTTACAATGAGCAGTTCTTC.